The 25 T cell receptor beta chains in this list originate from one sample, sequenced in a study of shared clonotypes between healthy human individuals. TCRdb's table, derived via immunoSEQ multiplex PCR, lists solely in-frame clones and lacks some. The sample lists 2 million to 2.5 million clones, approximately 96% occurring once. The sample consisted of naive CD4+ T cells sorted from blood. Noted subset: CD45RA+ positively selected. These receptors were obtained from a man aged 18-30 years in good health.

The CDR3 DNA reads as TGTGCCAGCAGGTCGGGACTAGCGGGAGGAGAGACCCAGTACTTC. Its protein is CASRSGLAGGETQYF. The rearrangement uses TRBV6-6 and TRBJ2-5, with TRBD2 matching over 15 bases. CDR3 length: 15 amino acids. Germline-derived CDR1 and CDR2 are MNHNY and SVGAGI (reference sequence). With 6 bases clipped from V and 4 bases from J, the junction kept 3 bases outside the gene matches.

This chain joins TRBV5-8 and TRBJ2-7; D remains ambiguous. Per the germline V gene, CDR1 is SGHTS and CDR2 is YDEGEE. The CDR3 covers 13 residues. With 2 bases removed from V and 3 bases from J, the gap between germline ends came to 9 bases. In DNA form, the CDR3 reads TGTGCCAGCAGCTTCGGGCAAATCTACGAGCAGTACTTC. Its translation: CASSFGQIYEQYF.

Here the CDR3 reads CASLPGDRNPGANVLTF. In DNA, the CDR3 is TGCGCCAGCCTCCCCGGGGACAGAAACCCTGGGGCCAACGTCCTGACTTTC. The chain links TRBV5-1 to TRBJ2-6; the match to TRBD1 covers 7 bases. V dropped 7 bases and J dropped 2; count of bases not matched to a gene: 12. Looked up from germline, CDR1 is SGHRS and CDR2 is YFSETQ. The CDR3 sequence is 17 residues long.

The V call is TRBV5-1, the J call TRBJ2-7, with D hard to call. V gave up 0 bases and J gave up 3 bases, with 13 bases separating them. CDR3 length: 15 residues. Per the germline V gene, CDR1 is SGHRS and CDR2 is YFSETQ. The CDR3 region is CASSLGSADFYEQYF. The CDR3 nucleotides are TGCGCCAGCAGCTTGGGGTCGGCAGACTTCTACGAGCAGTACTTC.

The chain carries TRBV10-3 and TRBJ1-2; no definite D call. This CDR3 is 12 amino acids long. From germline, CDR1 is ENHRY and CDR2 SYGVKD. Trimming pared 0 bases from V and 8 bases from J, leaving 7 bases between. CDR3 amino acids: CAISESSGGYTF. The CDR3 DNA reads TGTGCCATCAGTGAGTCGAGCGGAGGCTACACCTTC.

The CDR3 here is CASSVAPMQAEQYF. The CDR3 nucleotides read TGTGCCAGCAGCGTAGCTCCCATGCAGGCGGAGCAGTACTTC. This chain links TRBV9 with TRBJ2-7; D unresolved. CDR3 length: 14 residues. With 0 bases removed from V and 7 bases from J, the gap between germline ends came to 14 bases. Germline loops: CDR1 SGDLS, CDR2 YYNGEE. Looking up the rest from reference TRBV9 and TRBJ2-7 gives the full variable domain: DSGVTQTPKHLITATGQRVTLRCSPRSGDLSVYWYQQSLDQGLQFLIQYYNGEERAKGNILERFSAQQFPDLHSELNLSSLELGDSALYFCASSVAPMQAEQYFGPGTRLTVT.

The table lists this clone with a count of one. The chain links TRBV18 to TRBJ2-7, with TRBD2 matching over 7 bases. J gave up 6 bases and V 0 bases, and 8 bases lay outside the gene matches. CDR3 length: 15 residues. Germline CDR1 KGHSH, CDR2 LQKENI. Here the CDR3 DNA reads TGTGCCAGCTCACCACCGGCGGGAGCGGTTGGCGAGCAGTACTTC. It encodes CASSPPAGAVGEQYF. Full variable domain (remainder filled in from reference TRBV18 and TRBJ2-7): NAGVMQNPRHLVRRRGQEARLRCSPMKGHSHVYWYRQLPEEGLKFMVYLQKENIIDESGMPKERFSAEFPKEGPSILRIQQVVRGDSAAYFCASSPPAGAVGEQYFGPGTRLTVT.

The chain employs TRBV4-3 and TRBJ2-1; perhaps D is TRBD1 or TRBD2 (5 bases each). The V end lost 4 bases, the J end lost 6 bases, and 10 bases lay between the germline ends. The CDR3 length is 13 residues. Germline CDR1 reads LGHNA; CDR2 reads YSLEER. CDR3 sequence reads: CASSPGPRNEQFF. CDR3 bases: TGCGCCAGCAGCCCGGGGCCTCGCAATGAGCAGTTCTTC.

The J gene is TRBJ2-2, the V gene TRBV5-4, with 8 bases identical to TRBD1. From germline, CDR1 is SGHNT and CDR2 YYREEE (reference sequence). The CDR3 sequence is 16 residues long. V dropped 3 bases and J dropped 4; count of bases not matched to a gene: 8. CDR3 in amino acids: CASSSQWTGITGELFF. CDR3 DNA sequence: TGTGCCAGCAGCTCGCAGTGGACAGGGATCACCGGGGAGCTGTTTTTT.

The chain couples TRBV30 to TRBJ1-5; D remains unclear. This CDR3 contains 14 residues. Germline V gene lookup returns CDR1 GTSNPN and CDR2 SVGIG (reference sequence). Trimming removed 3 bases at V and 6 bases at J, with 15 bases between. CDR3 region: CAWRRRGSTQPQHF. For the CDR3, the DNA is TGTGCCTGGAGGAGGAGAGGTAGTACTCAGCCCCAGCATTTT.

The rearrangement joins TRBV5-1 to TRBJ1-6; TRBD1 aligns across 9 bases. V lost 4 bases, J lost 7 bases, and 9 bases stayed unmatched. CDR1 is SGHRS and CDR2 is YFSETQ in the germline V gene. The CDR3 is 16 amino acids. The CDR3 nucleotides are TGCGCCAGCAGCCCTCGGACAGGGGCGAGGAATTCACCCCTCCACTTT. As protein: CASSPRTGARNSPLHF.

This CDR3 is CASSPTAGSSYEQYF. The CDR3 DNA reads TGTGCCAGCAGCCCTACCGCAGGGAGCTCCTACGAGCAGTACTTC. The chain links TRBV5-8 to TRBJ2-7; D tentatively reads TRBD1 or TRBD2 (5 bases each). Germline V gene sequence: CDR1 SGHTS, CDR2 YDEGEE. Trimming removed 4 bases from V and 0 bases from J, with 14 bases in between. This CDR3 region has 15 residues.

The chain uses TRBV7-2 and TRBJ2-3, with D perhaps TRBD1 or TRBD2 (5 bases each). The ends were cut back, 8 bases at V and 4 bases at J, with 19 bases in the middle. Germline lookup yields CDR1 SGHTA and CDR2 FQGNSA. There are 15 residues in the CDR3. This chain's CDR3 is CASARGSMGADTQYF. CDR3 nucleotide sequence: TGTGCCAGCGCTAGGGGCTCAATGGGGGCAGATACGCAGTATTTT.

The CDR3 bases are TGTGCCAGCAGCACGGGACTCGCTCGAAACACCATATATTTT. This codes for CASSTGLARNTIYF. The chain links TRBV13 to TRBJ1-3, with D tentatively TRBD1 (5 bases). CDR1 is PRHDT and CDR2 is FYEKMQ in the germline V gene (reference sequence). The V and J ends lost 5 bases and 5 bases respectively, with 13 bases between them. This CDR3 has 14 amino acids.

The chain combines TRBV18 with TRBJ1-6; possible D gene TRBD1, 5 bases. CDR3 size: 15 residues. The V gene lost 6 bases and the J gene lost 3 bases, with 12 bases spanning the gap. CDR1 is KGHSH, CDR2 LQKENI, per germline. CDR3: CASSEIQGYNSPLHF. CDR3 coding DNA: TGTGCCAGCTCTGAAATTCAGGGCTATAATTCACCCCTCCACTTT. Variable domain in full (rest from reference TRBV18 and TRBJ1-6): NAGVMQNPRHLVRRRGQEARLRCSPMKGHSHVYWYRQLPEEGLKFMVYLQKENIIDESGMPKERFSAEFPKEGPSILRIQQVVRGDSAAYFCASSEIQGYNSPLHFGNGTRLTVT.

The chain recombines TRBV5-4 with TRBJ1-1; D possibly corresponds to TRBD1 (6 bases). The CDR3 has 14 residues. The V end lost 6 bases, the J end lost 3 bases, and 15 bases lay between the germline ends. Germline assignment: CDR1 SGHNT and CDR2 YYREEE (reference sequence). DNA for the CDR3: TGTGCCAGCACCCCCACAGGGTCCCACACTGAAGCTTTCTTT. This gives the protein CASTPTGSHTEAFF.

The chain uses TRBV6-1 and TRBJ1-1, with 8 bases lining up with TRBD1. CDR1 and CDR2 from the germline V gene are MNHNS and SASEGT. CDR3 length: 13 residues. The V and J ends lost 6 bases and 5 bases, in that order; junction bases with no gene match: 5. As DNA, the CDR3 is TGTGCCAGCAGGAGGACAGGGCGGACTGAAGCTTTCTTT. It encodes CASRRTGRTEAFF.

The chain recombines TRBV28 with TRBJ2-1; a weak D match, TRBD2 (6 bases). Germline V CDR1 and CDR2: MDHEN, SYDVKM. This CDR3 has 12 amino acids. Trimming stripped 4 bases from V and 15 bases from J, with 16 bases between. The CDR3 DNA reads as TGTGCCAGCAGTTACGCCTGGGGGGTGGGGTTCTTC. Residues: CASSYAWGVGFF.

CDR3 protein: CASTRAVAGYTDTQYF. CDR3 DNA: TGTGCCAGCACCCGAGCGGTAGCGGGGTACACAGATACGCAGTATTTT. The genes are TRBV25-1 and TRBJ2-3, with 8 bases aligning to TRBD2. Germline V lookup: CDR1 MGHDK, CDR2 SYGVNS. V lost 7 bases to trimming and J lost 2 bases; unmatched junction nucleotides: 11. CDR3 size: 16 residues. Using reference TRBV25-1 and TRBJ2-3 for the parts outside the CDR3, the full variable domain is EADIYQTPRYLVIGTGKKITLECSQTMGHDKMYWYQQDPGMELHLIHYSYGVNSTEKGDLSSESTVSRIRTEHFPLTLESARPSHTSQYLCASTRAVAGYTDTQYFGPGTRLTVL.

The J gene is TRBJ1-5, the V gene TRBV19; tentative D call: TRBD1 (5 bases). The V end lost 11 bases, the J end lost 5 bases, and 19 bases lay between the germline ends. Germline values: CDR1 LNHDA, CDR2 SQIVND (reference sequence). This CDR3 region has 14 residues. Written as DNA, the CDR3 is TGTGCCGCTAAGGGAGGGGAGATTGATCAGCCCCAGCATTTT. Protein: CAAKGGEIDQPQHF.

Here the CDR3 reads CASSPGRGRTEAFF. CDR3 bases: TGTGCCAGCAGTCCCGGCAGGGGAAGGACTGAAGCTTTCTTT. V gene TRBV27 combines with J gene TRBJ1-1; D perhaps matches TRBD1 (6 bases). V was pared by 5 bases and J by 5 bases, with 15 bases between. CDR3 size: 14 residues. Looked up from germline, CDR1 is MNHEY and CDR2 is SMNVEV (reference sequence).

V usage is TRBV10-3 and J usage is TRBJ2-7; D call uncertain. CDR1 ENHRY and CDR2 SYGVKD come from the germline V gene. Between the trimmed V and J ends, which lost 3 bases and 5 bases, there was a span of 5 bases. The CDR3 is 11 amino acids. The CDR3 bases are TGTGCCATCAGTGACAGCCACGAGCAGTACTTC. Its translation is CAISDSHEQYF.

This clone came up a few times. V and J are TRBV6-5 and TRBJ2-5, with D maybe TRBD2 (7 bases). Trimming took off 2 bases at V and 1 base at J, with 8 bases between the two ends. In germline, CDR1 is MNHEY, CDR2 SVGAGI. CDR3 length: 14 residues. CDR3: CASSYRGGQETQYF. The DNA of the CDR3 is TGTGCCAGCAGTTACAGGGGGGGCCAAGAGACCCAGTACTTC.

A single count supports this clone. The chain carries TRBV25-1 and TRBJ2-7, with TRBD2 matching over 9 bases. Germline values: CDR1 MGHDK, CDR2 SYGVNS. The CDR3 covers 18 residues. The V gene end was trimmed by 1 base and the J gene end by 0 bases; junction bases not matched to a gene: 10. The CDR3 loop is CASSESLIAGAYSYEQYF. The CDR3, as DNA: TGTGCCAGCAGTGAATCCCTGATAGCGGGAGCTTACTCCTACGAGCAGTACTTC.

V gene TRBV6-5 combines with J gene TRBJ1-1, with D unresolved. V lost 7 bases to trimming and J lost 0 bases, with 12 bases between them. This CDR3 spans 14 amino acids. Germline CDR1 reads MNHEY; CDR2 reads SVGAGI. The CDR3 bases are TGTGCCAGCAAGGGAACCACAATGAACACTGAAGCTTTCTTT. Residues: CASKGTTMNTEAFF.